Each of the 31 T cell receptor beta chains below was sequenced from the same sample in a study of OX40 agonist ivuxolimab in advanced cancers. The method was immunoSEQ multiplex PCR; TCRdb's version includes in-frame clones alone and lacks a portion of them. The table has fewer than 95,000 clones, 85% to 95% seen once. The material sequenced was CD4+ or CD8+ T cells sorted from blood, taken in a trial of the OX40 agonist ivuxolimab. The source of these receptors is an adult with an advanced solid tumor such as melanoma, head and neck, liver or kidney cancer.

This sequence joins TRBV5-1 and TRBJ2-7; tentatively, D is TRBD1 (6 bases). The germline V gene encodes CDR1 SGHRS and CDR2 YFSETQ. This CDR3 region has 13 residues. Trimming pared 6 bases from V and 6 bases from J, leaving 16 bases between. The CDR3 DNA reads TGCGCCAGCAAGTCCAGGGGCCCCTTCGAGCAGTACTTC. Protein: CASKSRGPFEQYF. Full variable domain (rest looked up from reference TRBV5-1 and TRBJ2-7): KAGVTQTPRYLIKTRGQQVTLSCSPISGHRSVSWYQQTPGQGLQFLFEYFSETQRNKGNFPGRFSGRQFSNSRSEMNVSTLELGDSALYLCASKSRGPFEQYFGPGTRLTVT.

The V gene is TRBV2, the J gene TRBJ2-1; weak D call: TRBD1 (6 bases). The ends were cut back, 6 bases at V and 11 bases at J, with 17 bases in the middle. Per germline, CDR1 SNHLY and CDR2 FYNNEI. There are 13 residues in the CDR3. The CDR3 DNA reads as TGTGCCAGCAGGGGAACAGGGAGTAATCAGCAGTTCTTC. This gives the protein CASRGTGSNQQFF.

V and J are TRBV18 and TRBJ1-2, with TRBD1 identical over 7 bases. V gave up 3 bases and J gave up 3 bases; unmatched junction bases: 7. The CDR3 consists of 15 residues. Germline assignment: CDR1 KGHSH and CDR2 LQKENI. CDR3 amino acids: CASSPGQPIYYGYTF. DNA of the CDR3: TGTGCCAGCTCACCGGGACAGCCCATATACTATGGCTACACCTTC.

This clone rates as medium-sized. The V call is TRBV7-2, the J call TRBJ2-1, with 8 bases lining up with TRBD1. This CDR3 has 14 residues. V lost 0 bases and J lost 12; bases outside the gene matches: 7. CDR1 is SGHTA, CDR2 FQGNSA, per germline. The DNA for the CDR3 is TGTGCCAGCAGCTTAGCTGGCGGGACAGGTGTGCAGTTCTTC. This translates into CASSLAGGTGVQFF.

The V gene is TRBV11-2, the J gene TRBJ2-5; TRBD2 matches 7 bases. Germline V gene data show CDR1 as SGHAT and CDR2 as FQNNGV. The CDR3 contains 15 residues. Losses at the gene ends were 4 bases for V and 4 bases for J; bases not matched to a gene: 9. This chain's CDR3 is CASSSETSLRETQYF. The CDR3 DNA sequence: TGTGCCAGCAGCTCGGAGACTAGCCTGCGAGAGACCCAGTACTTC.

This chain joins TRBV7-2 and TRBJ2-7; 7 bases agree with TRBD2. Germline CDR1 reads SGHTA; CDR2 reads FQGNSA. J lost 2 bases, V lost 2 bases, and 6 bases had no gene match. CDR3 length: 15 residues. The CDR3 here is CASSLNSGATYEQYF. For the CDR3, the DNA is TGTGCCAGCAGCTTAAACAGCGGGGCGACCTACGAGCAGTACTTC. Variable domain in full (rest from reference TRBV7-2 and TRBJ2-7): GAGVSQSPSNKVTEKGKDVELRCDPISGHTALYWYRQSLGQGLEFLIYFQGNSAPDKSGLPSDRFSAERTGGSVSTLTIQRTQQEDSAVYLCASSLNSGATYEQYFGPGTRLTVT.

This chain links TRBV2 with TRBJ2-3; 10 nucleotides line up with TRBD2. The CDR3 totals 14 residues. Per the germline V gene, CDR1 is SNHLY and CDR2 is FYNNEI. Trimming took 10 bases from V and 1 from J; bases not matched to a gene: 5. The CDR3: CAILGTSGTDTQYF. The CDR3 DNA follows: TGTGCCATCCTAGGGACTAGCGGCACAGATACGCAGTATTTT.

The V gene is TRBV5-1, the J gene TRBJ2-1; 10 bases fit TRBD2. The CDR3 contains 16 residues. The junction had 7 bases not matched to a gene; V was cut back by 3 bases and J by 4 bases. Germline V lookup: CDR1 SGHRS, CDR2 YFSETQ. The CDR3 region has the DNA TGCGCCAGCAGCTCGGAACTAGCGGGGAAATACAATGAGCAGTTCTTC. The encoded protein is CASSSELAGKYNEQFF. The full variable domain, with the rest looked up from reference TRBV5-1 and TRBJ2-1, is KAGVTQTPRYLIKTRGQQVTLSCSPISGHRSVSWYQQTPGQGLQFLFEYFSETQRNKGNFPGRFSGRQFSNSRSEMNVSTLELGDSALYLCASSSELAGKYNEQFFGPGTRLTVL.

The V and J genes are TRBV15 and TRBJ2-7, with D perhaps TRBD2 (5 bases). The V gene lost 0 bases and the J gene lost 6 bases, with 18 bases spanning the gap. Germline assignment: CDR1 LNHNV and CDR2 YYDKDF (reference sequence). CDR3 length: 16 residues. CDR3: CATSRDPGLITSEQYF. The CDR3 nucleotides are TGTGCCACCAGCAGAGATCCGGGGTTAATTACTAGCGAGCAGTACTTC. Variable domain in full (rest from reference TRBV15 and TRBJ2-7): DAMVIQNPRYQVTQFGKPVTLSCSQTLNHNVMYWYQQKSSQAPKLLFHYYDKDFNNEADTPDNFQSRRPNTSFCFLDIRSPGLGDTAMYLCATSRDPGLITSEQYFGPGTRLTVT.

This chain connects TRBV18 to TRBJ2-7; 7 positions match TRBD1. The CDR3 contains 15 residues. Germline V CDR1 and CDR2: KGHSH, LQKENI. V lost 0 bases and J lost 1; bases outside the gene matches: 3. CDR3 bases: TGTGCCAGCTCACCACCCTCAGGGGGATCCTACGAGCAGTACTTC. It is translated as CASSPPSGGSYEQYF. The variable domain in full, with the rest retrieved from reference TRBV18 and TRBJ2-7, is NAGVMQNPRHLVRRRGQEARLRCSPMKGHSHVYWYRQLPEEGLKFMVYLQKENIIDESGMPKERFSAEFPKEGPSILRIQQVVRGDSAAYFCASSPPSGGSYEQYFGPGTRLTVT.

A few counts support this clone. V is TRBV2 and J is TRBJ2-1; D is undetermined. Germline CDR1 SNHLY, CDR2 FYNNEI. Trimming left V 6 bases short and J 8 bases short, with 11 bases between. The CDR3 spans 12 residues. CDR3 DNA sequence: TGTGCCAGCAGGAGGACGGCGGATGAGCAGTTCTTC. Translation gives CASRRTADEQFF.

The CDR3 DNA follows: TGTGCCAGCAGTTACTCATACCGGTATGAGCAGTTCTTC. This translates into CASSYSYRYEQFF. V usage is TRBV6-5 and J usage is TRBJ2-1; no firm D call. CDR3 size: 13 residues. CDR1 is MNHEY and CDR2 is SVGAGI in the germline V gene. V dropped 0 bases and J dropped 8 bases, with 8 bases sitting between them.

The rearrangement links TRBV5-1 to TRBJ1-1; possibly TRBD1 for D (5 bases). V lost 1 base and J lost 4, with 14 bases in between. The V gene's germline CDR1 is SGHRS and CDR2 YFSETQ. This CDR3 region has 15 residues. Written as DNA, the CDR3 is TGCGCCAGCAGCTTGATTGACGGGGCCGGCACTGAAGCTTTCTTT. Its protein product is CASSLIDGAGTEAFF. The entire variable domain, with the rest obtained from reference TRBV5-1 and TRBJ1-1, is as follows: KAGVTQTPRYLIKTRGQQVTLSCSPISGHRSVSWYQQTPGQGLQFLFEYFSETQRNKGNFPGRFSGRQFSNSRSEMNVSTLELGDSALYLCASSLIDGAGTEAFFGQGTRLTVV.

This chain joins TRBV7-2 and TRBJ1-1; 10 positions match TRBD1. The CDR3 totals 15 residues. Looked up from germline, CDR1 is SGHTA and CDR2 is FQGNSA. The ends lost 5 bases at V and 3 bases at J; junction bases unmatched: 6. CDR3 nucleotide sequence: TGTGCCAGCAGCGTAGAGGGACAGGGGTACACTGAAGCTTTCTTT. Amino acid sequence: CASSVEGQGYTEAFF.

J is TRBJ2-1 and V is TRBV28; D is undetermined. CDR1 MDHEN and CDR2 SYDVKM come from the germline V gene. The CDR3 consists of 17 residues. Trimming pared 2 bases from V and 4 bases from J, leaving 18 bases between. The CDR3 nucleotides are TGTGCCAGCAGTTTAATCACCTTCAGACTCTCATACAATGAGCAGTTCTTC. It is translated as CASSLITFRLSYNEQFF. The whole variable domain, remainder taken from reference TRBV28 and TRBJ2-1, is DVKVTQSSRYLVKRTGEKVFLECVQDMDHENMFWYRQDPGLGLRLIYFSYDVKMKEKGDIPEGYSVSREKKERFSLILESASTNQTSMYLCASSLITFRLSYNEQFFGPGTRLTVL.

V gene TRBV7-3 combines with J gene TRBJ2-1, with TRBD2 as a possible D gene (5 bases). The V gene's germline CDR1 is SGHTA and CDR2 FQGTGA. V gave up 2 bases and J gave up 1 base, with 9 bases separating them. The length of the CDR3 is 15 residues. The CDR3 spells CASSLEPGSYNEQFF. In nucleotides, the CDR3 is TGTGCCAGCAGCTTAGAGCCGGGGTCCTACAATGAGCAGTTCTTC. Looking up the rest from reference TRBV7-3 and TRBJ2-1 gives the full variable domain: GAGVSQTPSNKVTEKGKYVELRCDPISGHTALYWYRQSLGQGPEFLIYFQGTGAADDSGLPNDRFFAVRPEGSVSTLKIQRTERGDSAVYLCASSLEPGSYNEQFFGPGTRLTVL.

In its sample, this clone was seen a few times. The chain uses TRBV28 and TRBJ1-2; D may be TRBD1 (6 bases). V was cut by 6 bases and J by 8 bases, with 16 bases left in between. Per germline, CDR1 MDHEN and CDR2 SYDVKM. The CDR3 covers 13 residues. The CDR3 sequence is CASRALGGRGYTF. DNA for the CDR3: TGTGCCAGCAGGGCCCTGGGGGGCAGGGGCTACACCTTC.

This chain joins TRBV6-5 and TRBJ2-7; 10 bases line up with TRBD2. Trimming took 5 bases from V and 0 from J; bases not matched to a gene: 4. Germline V gene sequence: CDR1 MNHEY, CDR2 SVGAGI. The length of the CDR3 is 15 residues. DNA of the CDR3: TGTGCCAGCAGTCCTAGCGGGGGAAGCTCCTACGAGCAGTACTTC. Translation: CASSPSGGSSYEQYF.

The chain combines TRBV11-3 with TRBJ2-7; D may be TRBD1 (5 bases). This CDR3 spans 13 amino acids. V shed 4 bases and J shed 3 bases, with 10 bases lying between them. From germline, CDR1 is SGHNT and CDR2 YENEEA. CDR3: CASSSDRYYEQYF. The DNA of the CDR3 is TGTGCCAGCAGCTCCGACAGATACTACGAGCAGTACTTC.

This clone was seen just once. This chain joins TRBV28 and TRBJ1-3; D possibly corresponds to TRBD1 (6 bases). V was trimmed by 5 bases and J by 0 bases, leaving 11 bases between them. CDR3 length equals 15 residues. The germline gives CDR1 MDHEN, CDR2 SYDVKM. The CDR3 sequence: CASSLPRGSGNTIYF. The CDR3 DNA reads as TGTGCCAGCAGTCTCCCCAGGGGCTCTGGAAACACCATATATTTT.

The rearrangement joins TRBV6-5 to TRBJ1-6; D gene ambiguous. Per germline, CDR1 MNHEY and CDR2 SVGAGI. There are 14 residues in the CDR3. V lost 5 bases, J lost 10 bases, and 15 bases lay in between. This chain's CDR3 is CASSPSTRTSPLHF. As DNA, the CDR3 is TGTGCCAGCAGTCCGTCGACCAGAACCTCACCCCTCCACTTT.

DNA for the CDR3: TGTGCCAGCAGAAGGACTAGCGGGAGCTACGAGCAGTACTTC. Its translation: CASRRTSGSYEQYF. This chain joins TRBV2 and TRBJ2-7, with 13 nucleotides matching TRBD2. The CDR3 extends over 14 amino acids. The germline V gene has CDR1 SNHLY and CDR2 FYNNEI. The junction had 2 bases not matched to a gene; V was cut back by 6 bases and J by 3 bases.

The rearrangement uses TRBV7-6 and TRBJ1-1; the D gene is possibly TRBD1 (6 bases). Germline loops: CDR1 SGHVS, CDR2 FNYEAQ. The length of the CDR3 is 14 residues. Trimming cost V 1 base and J 7 bases, with 13 bases left between them. CDR3: CASSLGGPANEAFF. CDR3 in DNA: TGTGCCAGCAGCTTAGGGGGGCCGGCTAATGAAGCTTTCTTT.

This clone was counted once. V and J are TRBV27 and TRBJ2-1, with 7 bases that match TRBD1. Germline loops: CDR1 MNHEY, CDR2 SMNVEV (reference sequence). There are 16 residues in the CDR3. Trimming cost V 4 bases and J 2 bases; bases outside gene matches: 8. In nucleotides, the CDR3 is TGTGCCAGCAGTTACGCCCGGGACAGAGCCTACAATGAGCAGTTCTTC. Translation gives CASSYARDRAYNEQFF.

The chain is built from TRBV7-2 and TRBJ2-3, with D maybe TRBD2 (6 bases). V was pared by 1 base and J by 6 bases, with 11 bases between. The germline V gene encodes CDR1 SGHTA and CDR2 FQGNSA. The length of the CDR3 is 14 residues. For the CDR3, the DNA is TGTGCCAGCAGCTTAGAAGGAGGGACGGATACGCAGTATTTT. Protein: CASSLEGGTDTQYF.

The gene calls are TRBV5-8 and TRBJ1-3; 8 positions agree with TRBD1. With V trimmed by 4 bases and J by 1 base, 7 bases remained unmatched. This CDR3 has 16 amino acids. The germline V gene has CDR1 SGHTS and CDR2 YDEGEE. The chain's CDR3 is CASSPLGTGSGNTIYF. DNA of the CDR3: TGTGCCAGCAGCCCATTAGGGACAGGATCTGGAAACACCATATATTTT.

The genes are TRBV6-5 and TRBJ2-7, with TRBD1 matching 7 bases. The CDR3 totals 16 residues. CDR1 MNHEY and CDR2 SVGAGI come from the germline V gene. Germline trimming cut 4 bases from V and 2 bases from J; bases unmatched to any gene: 11. CDR3 region: CASSSLQGRSTYEQYF. In DNA form, the CDR3 reads TGTGCCAGCAGTTCGTTACAGGGGCGGTCGACCTACGAGCAGTACTTC.

The chain uses TRBV11-3 and TRBJ1-2, with 7 bases identical to TRBD1. V shed 2 bases, J shed 0 bases, and the junction held 0 bases outside the gene matches. The CDR3 runs to 14 residues. Germline values: CDR1 SGHNT, CDR2 YENEEA. The CDR3 is CASSLRGPNYGYTF. The CDR3, as DNA: TGTGCCAGCAGCTTAAGGGGGCCTAACTATGGCTACACCTTC.

The chain carries TRBV18 and TRBJ2-7; 8 bases align to TRBD2. Unmatched junction bases numbered 10, after V lost 4 bases and J lost 5 bases. Germline CDR1 is KGHSH and CDR2 is LQKENI. The CDR3 contains 15 residues. Written as DNA, the CDR3 is TGTGCCAGCTCACGTTCCCAGCGGGAGACCCACGAGCAGTACTTC. Translated, it gives CASSRSQRETHEQYF.

The rearrangement uses TRBV11-3 and TRBJ2-5; D is ambiguous. This CDR3 is 11 amino acids long. V lost 0 bases to trimming and J lost 4 bases, with 0 bases between them. Germline CDR1 reads SGHNT; CDR2 reads YENEEA. The CDR3 DNA is TGTGCCAGCAGCTTAGAAGAGACCCAGTACTTC. Protein product: CASSLEETQYF.

The chain employs TRBV7-9 and TRBJ2-2, with a tentative D call TRBD2 (5 bases). V lost 2 bases to trimming and J lost 3 bases, with 13 bases between them. The CDR3 consists of 16 residues. CDR1 is SEHNR and CDR2 is FQNEAQ in the germline V gene (reference sequence). The CDR3 DNA is TGTGCCAGCAGCTTAACTAGGACGGGTGACACCGGGGAGCTGTTTTTT. Its translation is CASSLTRTGDTGELFF.